The 3 T cell receptor beta chains presented below share a single source sample, sequenced in a study of blood T cell repertoires in COVID-19. Sequencing used immunoSEQ multiplex PCR; TCRdb keeps in-frame clones, though not all of them. This repertoire shows 350,000 or so clones, about 90% found once; its top ten account for about 9.4%. Input material: peripheral blood. The receptor set was obtained from a woman aged 30 to 39 with COVID-19, enrolled during active disease.

This chain connects TRBV15 to TRBJ2-3, with 8 positions matching TRBD2. Trimming cost V 0 bases and J 4 bases; bases outside gene matches: 9. Germline values: CDR1 LNHNV, CDR2 YYDKDF (reference sequence). The length of the CDR3 is 17 residues. The CDR3 DNA is TGTGCCACCAGCAGAGAGTTGGGTCGGGGGGGCCCAGATACGCAGTATTTT. Its protein is CATSRELGRGGPDTQYF.

The rearrangement joins TRBV5-1 to TRBJ2-5, with a weak D call TRBD1 (5 bases). V was shortened by 7 bases and J by 1 base, with 14 bases between the two germline ends. Germline CDR1 SGHRS, CDR2 YFSETQ. The CDR3 length is 14 residues. CDR3 amino acids: CASQDKSAQETQYF. CDR3 coding DNA: TGCGCCAGCCAGGACAAATCGGCCCAAGAGACCCAGTACTTC.

The V and J genes are TRBV28 and TRBJ1-1, with D maybe TRBD1 (6 bases). V was cut by 8 bases and J by 3 bases, with 13 bases left in between. CDR1 is MDHEN and CDR2 is SYDVKM in the germline V gene. The CDR3 is 13 amino acids. CDR3: CASSGTPDTEAFF. The CDR3 DNA is TGTGCCAGCTCCGGGACACCTGACACTGAAGCTTTCTTT. Full variable domain (missing parts from reference TRBV28 and TRBJ1-1): DVKVTQSSRYLVKRTGEKVFLECVQDMDHENMFWYRQDPGLGLRLIYFSYDVKMKEKGDIPEGYSVSREKKERFSLILESASTNQTSMYLCASSGTPDTEAFFGQGTRLTVV.